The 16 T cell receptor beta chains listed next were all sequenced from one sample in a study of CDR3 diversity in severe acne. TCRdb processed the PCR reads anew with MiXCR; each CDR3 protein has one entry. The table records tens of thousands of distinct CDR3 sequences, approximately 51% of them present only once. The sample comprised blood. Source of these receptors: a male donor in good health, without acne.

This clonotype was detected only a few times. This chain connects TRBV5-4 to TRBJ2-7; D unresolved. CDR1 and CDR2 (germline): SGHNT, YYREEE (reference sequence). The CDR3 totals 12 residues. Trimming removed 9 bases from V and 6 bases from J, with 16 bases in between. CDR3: CATFQVPGEQYF. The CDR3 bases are TGTGCCACCTTCCAGGTCCCGGGCGAGCAGTACTTC.

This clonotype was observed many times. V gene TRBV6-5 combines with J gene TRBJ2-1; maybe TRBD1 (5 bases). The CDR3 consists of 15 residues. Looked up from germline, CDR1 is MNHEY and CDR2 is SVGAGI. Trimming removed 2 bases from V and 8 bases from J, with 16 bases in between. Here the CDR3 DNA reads TGTGCCAGCAGTTACGTCAGGGCCCCTCTCGATGAGCAGTTCTTC. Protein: CASSYVRAPLDEQFF.

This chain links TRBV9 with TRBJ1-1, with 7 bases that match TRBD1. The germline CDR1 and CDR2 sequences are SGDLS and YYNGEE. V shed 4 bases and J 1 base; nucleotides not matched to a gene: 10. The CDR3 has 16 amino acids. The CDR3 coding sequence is TGTGCCAGCAGCCCCAATCAGGACAGGCCGAACACTGAAGCTTTCTTT. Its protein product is CASSPNQDRPNTEAFF.

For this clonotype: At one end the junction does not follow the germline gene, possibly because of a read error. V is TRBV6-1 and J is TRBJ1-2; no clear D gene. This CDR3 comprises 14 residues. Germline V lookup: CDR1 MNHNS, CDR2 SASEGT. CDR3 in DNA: TGTGCCAGCAGTGCCGAGCAAATTTTAGGGAAGGATTCCTTC. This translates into CASSAEQILGKDSF.

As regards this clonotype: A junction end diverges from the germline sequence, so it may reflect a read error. Here the CDR3 reads CASSEVPGNTGELFF. The CDR3 nucleotides read TGTGCCAGCAGTGAAGTGCCAGGGAACACCGGGGAGCTGTTTTTT. The genes are TRBV4-1 and TRBJ2-2; D ambiguous. CDR3 length: 15 amino acids. The germline V gene encodes CDR1 MGHRA and CDR2 YSYEKL.

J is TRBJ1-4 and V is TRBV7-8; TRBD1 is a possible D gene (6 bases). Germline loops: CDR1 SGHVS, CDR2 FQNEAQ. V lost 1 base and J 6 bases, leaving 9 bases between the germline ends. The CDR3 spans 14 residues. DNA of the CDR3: TGTGCCAGCAGCTTAGATCCAGGGGATGAAAAACTGTTTTTT. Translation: CASSLDPGDEKLFF.

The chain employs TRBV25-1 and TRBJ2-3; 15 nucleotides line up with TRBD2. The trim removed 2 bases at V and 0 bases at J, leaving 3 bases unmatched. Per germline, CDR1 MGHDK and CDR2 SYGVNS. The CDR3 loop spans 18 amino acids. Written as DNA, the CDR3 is TGTGCCAGCAGTGAAGGGACTAGCGGGAGGCCCAGCACAGATACGCAGTATTTT. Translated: CASSEGTSGRPSTDTQYF.

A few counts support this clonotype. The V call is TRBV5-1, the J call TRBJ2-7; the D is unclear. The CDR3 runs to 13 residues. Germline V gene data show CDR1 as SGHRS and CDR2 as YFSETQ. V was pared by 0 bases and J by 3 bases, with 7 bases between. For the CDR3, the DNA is TGCGCCAGCAGCTTGGAGGCAGGCTACGAGCAGTACTTC. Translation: CASSLEAGYEQYF.

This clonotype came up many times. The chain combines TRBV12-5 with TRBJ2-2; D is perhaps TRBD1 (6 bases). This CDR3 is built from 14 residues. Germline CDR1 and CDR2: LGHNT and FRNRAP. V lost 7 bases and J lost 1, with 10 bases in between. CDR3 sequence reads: CASVDRENTGELFF. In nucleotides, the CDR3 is TGTGCTAGTGTGGACAGAGAGAACACCGGGGAGCTGTTTTTT.

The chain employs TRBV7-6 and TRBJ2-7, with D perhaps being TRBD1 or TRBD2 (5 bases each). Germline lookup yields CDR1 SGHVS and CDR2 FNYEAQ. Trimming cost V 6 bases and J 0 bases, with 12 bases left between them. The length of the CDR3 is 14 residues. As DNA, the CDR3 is TGTGCCAGCAGTCCCGAGGGGACCTCCTACGAGCAGTACTTC. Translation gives CASSPEGTSYEQYF.

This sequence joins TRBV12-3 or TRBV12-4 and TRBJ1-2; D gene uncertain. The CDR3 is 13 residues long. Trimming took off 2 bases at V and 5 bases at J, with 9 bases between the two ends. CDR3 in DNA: TGTGCCAGCAGTTTATACGGAGATTATGGCTACACCTTC. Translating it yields CASSLYGDYGYTF.

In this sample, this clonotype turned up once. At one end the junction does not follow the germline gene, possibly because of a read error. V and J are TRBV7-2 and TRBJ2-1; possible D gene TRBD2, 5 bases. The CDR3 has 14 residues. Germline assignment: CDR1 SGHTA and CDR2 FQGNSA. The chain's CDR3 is CASSSQQNTGEPFF. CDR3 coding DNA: TGTGCCAGCAGCTCACAGCAGAACACCGGGGAGCCGTTCTTC.

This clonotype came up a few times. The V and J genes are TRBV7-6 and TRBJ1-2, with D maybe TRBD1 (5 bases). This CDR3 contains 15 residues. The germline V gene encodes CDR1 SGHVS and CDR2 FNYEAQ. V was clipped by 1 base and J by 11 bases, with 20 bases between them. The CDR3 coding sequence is TGTGCCAGCAGCTTAGACAATCTCGGGACCAACCGGTACACCTTC. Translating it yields CASSLDNLGTNRYTF.

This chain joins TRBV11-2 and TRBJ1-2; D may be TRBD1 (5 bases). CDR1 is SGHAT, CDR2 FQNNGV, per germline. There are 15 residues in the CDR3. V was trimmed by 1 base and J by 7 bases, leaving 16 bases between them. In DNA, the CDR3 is TGTGCCAGCAGCTTAGTTGCAGGGAAGGATCCTGGCTACACCTTC. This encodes CASSLVAGKDPGYTF.

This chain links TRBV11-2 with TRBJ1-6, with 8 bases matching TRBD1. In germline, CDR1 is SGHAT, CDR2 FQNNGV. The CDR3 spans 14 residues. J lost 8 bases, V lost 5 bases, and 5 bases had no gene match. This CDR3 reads CASSQGADDSPLHF. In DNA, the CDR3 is TGTGCCAGCAGCCAGGGGGCTGACGATTCACCCCTCCACTTT.

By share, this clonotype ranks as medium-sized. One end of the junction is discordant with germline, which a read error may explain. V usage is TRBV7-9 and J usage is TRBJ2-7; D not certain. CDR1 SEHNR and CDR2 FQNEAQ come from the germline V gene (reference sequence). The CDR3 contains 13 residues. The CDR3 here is CASSIALGYEQYF. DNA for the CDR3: TGTGCCAGCAGCATAGCCCTGGGATACGAGCAGTACTTC.